These T cell receptor beta chains were read from a single sample in a study of shared clonotypes between healthy human individuals. The method was immunoSEQ multiplex PCR; TCRdb's version includes in-frame clones alone and lacks a portion of them. The data show roughly 1 million clones, about 80% seen once. The sample was memory CD4+ T cells from PBMCs. These receptors were taken from a young man in good health. Some clones in this sample may be carry-over from other donors' samples. CDR3s include the opening cysteine and the closing phenylalanine or tryptophan. The D gene is left open where the match is weak. Rows give clone size only sometimes, using once, few, many, or a class for an expanded clone.

CASSSTRDRNEKLFF	TGCGCCAGCAGCTCAACCCGGGACAGAAATGAAAAACTGTTTTTT	TRBV5-1	TRBJ1-4	.	TRBD1
CASSLQGSYEQYF	TGCGCCAGCAGCTTGCAGGGGTCCTACGAGCAGTACTTC	TRBV5-1	TRBJ2-7	.	.
CASGPLIGEKLFF	TGTGCCAGCGGGCCACTTATTGGGGAAAAACTGTTTTTT	TRBV19	TRBJ1-4	once	.
CASSYAGTDNTEAFF	TGTGCCAGCAGCTATGCCGGGACAGACAACACTGAAGCTTTCTTT	TRBV5-6	TRBJ1-1	once	TRBD1
CASSLGVSFDSDTQYF	TGTGCCAGCAGCTTAGGGGTCAGTTTCGATTCGGATACGCAGTATTTT	TRBV7-2	TRBJ2-3	.	.
CASSLGAGPYEQYF	TGCGCCAGCAGCTTGGGAGCAGGGCCCTACGAGCAGTACTTC	TRBV5-1	TRBJ2-7	.	.
CASSGPGGSLQETQYF	TGTGCCAGCAGTGGCCCGGGTGGGTCATTACAAGAGACCCAGTACTTC	TRBV2	TRBJ2-5	.	.
CASSVGQGDAGNTIYF	TGTGCCAGCAGTGTTGGACAGGGGGATGCAGGAAACACCATATATTTT	TRBV2	TRBJ1-3	.	TRBD1
CASSLAPTGEGRELFF	TGCGCCAGCAGCTTGGCCCCTACAGGGGAGGGTAGGGAGCTGTTTTTT	TRBV5-1	TRBJ2-2	.	.
CASSYNRGSSEQYF	TGCGCCAGCAGCTACAACAGGGGATCAAGCGAGCAGTACTTC	TRBV5-1	TRBJ2-7	.	TRBD1
CASSQGLRVTEAFF	TGCGCCAGCAGCCAAGGGCTGAGGGTCACTGAAGCTTTCTTT	TRBV4-1	TRBJ1-1	.	.
CATSRQGGLFTDTQYF	TGTGCCACCAGCAGACAAGGCGGACTATTCACAGATACGCAGTATTTT	TRBV15	TRBJ2-3	.	.
CASSPLGGTGQNIQYF	TGTGCCAGCTCACCCCTCGGAGGGACAGGGCAGAACATTCAGTACTTC	TRBV18	TRBJ2-4	.	TRBD1
CAWSVLPASGYTF	TGTGCCTGGAGTGTACTCCCCGCATCTGGCTACACCTTC	TRBV30	TRBJ1-2	.	.
CASSQDSHRAYGYTF	TGTGCCAGCAGCCAAGATTCCCACAGGGCCTATGGCTACACCTTC	TRBV14	TRBJ1-2	few	.
CASSLRRSGNTIYF	TGTGCCAGCAGCTTACGGAGGTCTGGAAACACCATATATTTT	TRBV7-2	TRBJ1-3	few	.
CASRLREQYF	TGTGCCAGCAGGTTGAGGGAGCAGTACTTC	TRBV21-1	TRBJ2-7	few	.
CASSWRGYEQYF	TGTGCCAGCAGCTGGAGGGGATACGAGCAGTACTTC	TRBV11-2	TRBJ2-7	few	.
CSVDPQETQYF	TGCAGCGTTGACCCCCAAGAGACCCAGTACTTC	TRBV29-1	TRBJ2-5	.	.